The following is a TCR beta chain sequence with its context. Its antigen remains unknown. Produced via immunoSEQ multiplex PCR; TCRdb's table is partial and in-frame only. This table holds over 65,000 clones, over 80% found once. The CDR3 length is 16 residues. The junction had 9 bases not matched to a gene; V was cut back by 3 bases and J by 2 bases. Germline CDR1 reads MGHRA; CDR2 reads YSYEKL. This specimen belongs to a study of OX40 agonist ivuxolimab in advanced cancers. Findings of the study overall: Expanded peripheral T-cell antigen specificity went undetermined. Among patients with partial responses at 0.1-3.0 mg/kg, clonal expansion was among the lowest. It was also the case that some nonresponders had low normalized T-cell clonal expansion.

V is TRBV4-1 and J is TRBJ1-1, with 7 nucleotides matching TRBD1. The sequencing here drew on CD4+ or CD8+ T cells sorted from blood, taken in a trial of the OX40 agonist ivuxolimab. This receptor was taken from an adult with an advanced solid tumor such as melanoma, head and neck, liver or kidney cancer. CDR3: CASSQDEGAGNTEAFF. The CDR3 DNA follows: TGCGCCAGCAGCCAGGATGAGGGGGCTGGAAACACTGAAGCTTTCTTT.